Listed here is a single TCR beta chain. The antigen it recognizes is unknown. Nothing much larger sits one base from this clone, and base qualities are not available. The data are from a study of radiotherapy plus CTLA-4 blockade in lung cancer (dated by TCRdb to between 2017 and 2018). As for the study more broadly: Objective responses occurred in roughly a sixth of enrolled patients, and 30% to 40% achieved disease control.

Deletion took 5 bases off V and 8 bases off J, with a span of 16 bases between the germline ends. From cysteine to phenylalanine, the CDR3 is 14 amino acids long. The sequence is cut down to CDR3 DNA, 42 bases in frame from base 1. CDR1 and CDR2 were assigned from the germline V gene as SGHAT and FQNNGV. The study evaluated CTLA-4 blockade (ipilimumab) given together with focal radiation therapy in patients who had chemo-refractory metastatic non-small-cell lung cancer. Library preparation was by the immunoSEQ multiplex PCR assay. TCRdb obtained this table from immuneACCESS and retained in-frame rearrangements with V and J assigned. These tables miss some clones; where compared with another copy, unresolved V genes account for less than half of the shortfall, and the remainder is unexplained. The sample records about 48,000 clones, approximately 86% of which are singletons. The ten largest clones take up less than 20% of the sample.

Overall results and qualifications from the work: The strongest predictors of response, as reported, were early dynamic changes in blood T cell clones along with a rise in serum interferon-beta after radiation. After treatment with radiotherapy and ipilimumab, TCR clones that originated in tumors expanded in peripheral blood.

The receptor was derived from a human donor with non-small cell lung cancer that progressed on radiotherapy plus ipilimumab. Some clones in this sample may be carry-over from other donors' samples. Here the chain combines TRBV11-2 and TRBJ2-1, with TRBD2 perhaps the D gene, on 6 matching bases. Here the sequenced sample was peripheral blood, taken from a patient treated with radiotherapy plus ipilimumab. The DNA sequence follows: TGTGCCAGCAGCCCCGGACTAAGCCCCCATGAGCAGTTCTTC. This sequence encodes CASSPGLSPHEQFF.